This T cell receptor (beta chain) was captured in a study of T-cell memory formation after mild COVID-19. Regarding this clonotype: Its antigen is undetermined.

This CDR3 has 13 residues. Trimming cost V 0 bases and J 9 bases, with 9 bases left between them. Germline CDR1 is SGHVS and CDR2 is FQNEAQ. TCRdb analysed the 5' RACE reads with MiXCR anew, one entry per CDR3 protein. The sample holds more than 400,000 distinct CDR3 sequences; about 18% are singletons and the top ten take over 9%. Overall study results and limits: Clones shrinking from day 15 to 85 showed even CD4/CD8 mixes; later expanders tilted CD4+.

What was sequenced was PBMCs or a T cell subset sorted from them (not recorded which). The clonotype originates from an adult woman who had mild COVID-19 (a few samples of this study predate the infection). Cell type and time point are not known. V usage is TRBV7-8 and J usage is TRBJ2-1; D is tentatively TRBD1 or TRBD2 (5 bases each). The CDR3 DNA is TGTGCCAGCAGCTTAGCTGGGGGAGCTGAGCAGTTCTTC. This gives the protein CASSLAGGAEQFF.